The text below deals with one T cell receptor (beta chain). This specimen comes from a study of blood T cell repertoires in COVID-19. Study-level information: There were acute and convalescent COVID-19 samples, and they came from the United States, Italy and Spain. T cells, B-cell-depleted T cells, or PBMCs provided the cDNA or gDNA that served as material.

Germline assignment: CDR1 MNHEY and CDR2 SVGAGI. The CDR3 loop spans 13 amino acids. Trimming shortened V by 11 bases and J by 0 bases, and 11 bases separated the two germline ends. Per the study methods: For nucleated cells, counts were estimated from reference gene primer amplification. The table came from immunoSEQ multiplex PCR; TCRdb's copy has only in-frame clones and leaves some out. V and J calls and clone size come straight from that table; D and trimming were deduced from the DNA. Of under 250,000 clones in the sample, roughly nine tenths were seen once. This clonotype originated in a man aged 55 to 70 with acute or convalescent COVID-19. The chain couples TRBV6-5 to TRBJ1-3; D is unclear. Sample: peripheral blood. The CDR3 DNA reads as TGTGCCGGAGCTGCCCACTCTGGAAACACCATATATTTT. This gives the protein CAGAAHSGNTIYF.